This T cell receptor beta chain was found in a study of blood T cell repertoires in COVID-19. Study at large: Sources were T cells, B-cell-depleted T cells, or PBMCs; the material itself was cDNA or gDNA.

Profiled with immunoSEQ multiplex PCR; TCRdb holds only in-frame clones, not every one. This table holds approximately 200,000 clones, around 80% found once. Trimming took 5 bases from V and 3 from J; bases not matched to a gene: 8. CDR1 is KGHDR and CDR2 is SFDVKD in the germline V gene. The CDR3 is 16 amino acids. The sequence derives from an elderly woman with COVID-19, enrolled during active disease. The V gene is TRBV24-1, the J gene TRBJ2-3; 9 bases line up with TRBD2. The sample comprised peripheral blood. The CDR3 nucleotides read TGTGCCACCAGTGGTACAATAGCGGGAGTTACAGATACGCAGTATTTT. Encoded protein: CATSGTIAGVTDTQYF.